This is a list of T cell receptor beta chains from one sample in a study of blood T cell repertoires in COVID-19. TCRdb's copy holds only in-frame clones and misses some; the assay was immunoSEQ multiplex PCR. The sample has fewer than 200,000 clones, 70% to 85% seen once. The source material was peripheral blood. These receptors were obtained from a man aged 60 to 75 who had recovered from COVID-19. The CDR3 runs from the conserved cysteine through the conserved F or W. The D gene is left open where the match is weak. Clone size is not always given. Where it is, it says once, few, many or a class for expanded clones.

CDR3 length	V gene	D gene	J gene	clone size	CDR3 DNA	CDR3 protein
14	TRBV7-2	NA	TRBJ2-7	NA	TGTGCCAGCAGCCCAGCGGCAGGGGCCTACGAGCAGTACTTC	CASSPAAGAYEQYF
14	TRBV19	NA	TRBJ2-2	NA	TGTGCCAGTAGGCTCGGGGGGCAGGGCGGGGAGCTGTTTTTT	CASRLGGQGGELFF
15	TRBV7-2	NA	TRBJ1-5	NA	TGTGCCAGCAGCTCGCACGGGGGGGATGATCAGCCCCAGCATTTT	CASSSHGGDDQPQHF
16	TRBV25-1	NA	TRBJ2-1	NA	TGTGCCAGCAGTGACCCCGGGTCCTCCTTCTACAATGAGCAGTTCTTC	CASSDPGSSFYNEQFF
14	TRBV5-1	NA	TRBJ1-1	NA	TGCGCCAGCCCTTCATGGGGGGGGGACACTGAAGCTTTCTTT	CASPSWGGDTEAFF
15	TRBV7-9	TRBD1	TRBJ1-3	NA	TGTGCCAGCAGCTTAGCGGGACAGGCTGGAAACACCATATATTTT	CASSLAGQAGNTIYF
15	TRBV5-1	NA	TRBJ1-2	NA	TGCGCCAGCAGTCCCGTGGTGGGGAGAAACTATGGCTACACCTTC	CASSPVVGRNYGYTF
13	TRBV19	NA	TRBJ2-1	NA	TGTGCCAGTAGCCTGAGGGAGCTGATAGAGCAGTTCTTC	CASSLRELIEQFF
15	TRBV5-1	NA	TRBJ2-7	few	TGCGCCAGCAGCTTCACGAGGGAAAGCTCCTACGAGCAGTACTTC	CASSFTRESSYEQYF
13	TRBV6-4	NA	TRBJ2-1	NA	TGTGCCAGCAGTGACGGACAATACAATGAGCAGTTCTTC	CASSDGQYNEQFF
13	TRBV7-2	NA	TRBJ2-3	NA	TGTGCCAGCAGCTTAGCTGGAGGAGATACGCAGTATTTT	CASSLAGGDTQYF
13	TRBV27	TRBD1	TRBJ1-2	NA	TGTGCCAGCAGTGCTCAGACAGGGGATGGCTACACCTTC	CASSAQTGDGYTF
17	TRBV5-6	TRBD2	TRBJ2-3	NA	TGTGCCAGCAGCCGAGTAATAGCGGGGGACAACACAGATACGCAGTATTTT	CASSRVIAGDNTDTQYF
15	TRBV5-4	NA	TRBJ1-1	NA	TGTGCCAGCAGCTTGGATTTGGGGGCGATGCTTGAAGCTTTCTTT	CASSLDLGAMLEAFF
13	TRBV29-1	NA	TRBJ1-5	NA	TGCAGCGTCCGGACAGATCCCAATCAGCCCCAGCATTTT	CSVRTDPNQPQHF
16	TRBV7-9	NA	TRBJ1-2	few	TGTGCCAGCAGCTTAGCATCGGCACCCACAGTCTATGGCTACACCTTC	CASSLASAPTVYGYTF
14	TRBV25-1	TRBD1	TRBJ1-5	NA	TGTGCCAGCAGTGCTCCGGGACAGAATCAGCCCCAGCATTTT	CASSAPGQNQPQHF
15	TRBV3-1/TRBV3-2	TRBD2	TRBJ2-1	NA	TGTGCCAGCAGCCCCATAGCGGGGGGGCAGAATGAGCAGTTCTTC	CASSPIAGGQNEQFF
15	TRBV5-4	TRBD1	TRBJ1-3	NA	TGTGCCAGCAGCTTTGACAGGGTGGCTGGAAACACCATATATTTT	CASSFDRVAGNTIYF
13	TRBV9	NA	TRBJ1-1	NA	TGTGCCAGCAGCGAGGGAGGGGGGACTGAAGCTTTCTTT	CASSEGGGTEAFF
17	TRBV7-6	NA	TRBJ2-3	NA	TGTGCCAGCAGCTTATTCCCGTTGCGCTTTAGCACAGATACGCAGTATTTT	CASSLFPLRFSTDTQYF
14	TRBV23-1	NA	TRBJ2-1	NA	TGCGCCAGCAGTCAAGGCACCCCCTACAATGAGCAGTTCTTC	CASSQGTPYNEQFF
15	TRBV29-1	TRBD2	TRBJ2-1	NA	TGCAGCGTCATGCCCGGGACTAGCGGATACAATGAGCAGTTCTTC	CSVMPGTSGYNEQFF
21	TRBV5-1	TRBD1	TRBJ1-3	NA	TGCGCCAGCAGCTTGGCCCCCAGGGGGCGAACCCGCGAAAGCTCTGGAAACACCATATATTTT	CASSLAPRGRTRESSGNTIYF
13	TRBV29-1	TRBD1	TRBJ1-1	NA	TGCAGCGTTGCCGACAGGGCGAACACTGAAGCTTTCTTT	CSVADRANTEAFF
14	TRBV7-2	NA	TRBJ2-5	once	TGTGCCAGCAGCGCCTCCGTAGGGGCCGGGACCCAGTACTTC	CASSASVGAGTQYF
15	TRBV7-9	TRBD1	TRBJ2-7	NA	TGTGCCAGCAGCCCACGGGACAGGACGATATACGAGCAGTACTTC	CASSPRDRTIYEQYF
16	TRBV7-9	TRBD1	TRBJ1-4	NA	TGTGCCAGCAGCCCACCCTCACCTGGGACAGGCGAAAAACTGTTTTTT	CASSPPSPGTGEKLFF
16	TRBV6-5	NA	TRBJ2-7	NA	TGTGCCAGCAGTTACCATCCCGGGGGTAGGGCCTCGCAGCAGTACTTC	CASSYHPGGRASQQYF
15	TRBV2	NA	TRBJ2-1	NA	TGTGCCAGCAGTGGGGTCAGGGGTAGTGAGAATGAGCAGTTCTTC	CASSGVRGSENEQFF
15	TRBV2	TRBD2	TRBJ2-1	once	TGTGCCAAGGCTAGCGGGGGGGCGTTCTACAATGAGCAGTTCTTC	CAKASGGAFYNEQFF
16	TRBV2	TRBD1	TRBJ1-1	NA	TGTGCCAGCAGACGAGCGACAGGGGGCTTAAACACTGAAGCTTTCTTT	CASRRATGGLNTEAFF
15	TRBV5-5	NA	TRBJ1-3	NA	TGTGCCAGCAGCTTGACAGTAGTCCCCGGAAACACCATATATTTT	CASSLTVVPGNTIYF
21	TRBV19	TRBD2	TRBJ2-1	NA	TGTGCCAGTAGTATAGTTGGTGAGACTAGCGGGGTGCTTAGCTCCTACAATGAGCAGTTCTTC	CASSIVGETSGVLSSYNEQFF
16	TRBV6-5	TRBD2	TRBJ2-5	NA	TGTGCCAGCAGTTATCTAGCGGGGGGCGGCGGGGAGACCCAGTACTTC	CASSYLAGGGGETQYF